This T cell receptor (beta chain) was observed in a study of radiotherapy plus CTLA-4 blockade in lung cancer. This CDR3 has 13 amino acids. V was shortened by 2 bases and J by 1 base, with 5 bases between the two germline ends. Germline V gene lookup returns CDR1 MNHNS and CDR2 SASEGT. The data were produced by immunoSEQ multiplex PCR, yet TCRdb's version contains in-frame clones alone and is incomplete. This sample has approximately 99,000 clones; just over 85% occur once, and the top ten carry 4.5% to 6%. The sample was peripheral blood, taken from a patient treated with radiotherapy plus ipilimumab. The gene calls are TRBV6-1 and TRBJ1-1, with D unclear. This TCR was recovered from a human donor with non-small cell lung cancer that progressed on radiotherapy plus ipilimumab. CDR3 in DNA: TGTGCCAGCAGTGAACTTTCGAACACTGAAGCTTTCTTT. Translating it yields CASSELSNTEAFF.